A single sample is the source of the 28 T cell receptor beta chains below, sequenced in a study of long-term antiretroviral therapy in people with HIV. Researchers report immunoSEQ v3.0 was run at survey level. Assay: immunoSEQ multiplex PCR; the TCRdb copy retains only in-frame clones and omits some. The sample lists over 25,000 clones, 70% to 90% occurring once. The material was unsorted PBMCs, obtained 1.1 years after starting antiretroviral therapy. These receptors came from a man aged 18 to 29 with HIV.

The rearrangement uses TRBV4-1 and TRBJ2-3; TRBD2 matches 12 bases. V lost 4 bases, J lost 1 base, and 3 bases stayed unmatched. The length of the CDR3 is 16 residues. CDR1 and CDR2 from the germline V gene are MGHRA and YSYEKL. This CDR3 is CASSPRTSGGTDTQYF. The CDR3 region has the DNA TGCGCCAGCAGCCCTCGGACTAGCGGGGGCACAGATACGCAGTATTTT.

The J gene is TRBJ2-1, the V gene TRBV7-2; TRBD1 or TRBD2 may be the D gene (5 bases each). In germline, CDR1 is SGHTA, CDR2 FQGNSA. V gave up 7 bases and J gave up 9 bases, with 19 bases separating them. This CDR3 contains 14 residues. CDR3 DNA: TGTGCCAGCATCCGGGGCTTCAGCAGTGGTGAGCAGTTCTTC. It yields the protein CASIRGFSSGEQFF.

A few counts support this clone. The chain links TRBV6-5 to TRBJ2-7; 12 bases are a match to TRBD2. J gave up 5 bases and V 0 bases, and 5 bases lay outside the gene matches. Germline V CDR1 and CDR2: MNHEY, SVGAGI. The CDR3 covers 16 residues. CDR3 bases: TGTGCCAGCAGTTACTCTCTAGCGGGAGGGCCCCACGAGCAGTACTTC. As protein: CASSYSLAGGPHEQYF.

V gene TRBV2 combines with J gene TRBJ1-5; 12 bases agree with TRBD1. CDR1 is SNHLY and CDR2 is FYNNEI in the germline V gene. The CDR3 extends over 15 amino acids. Unmatched junction bases numbered 4, after V lost 4 bases and J lost 6 bases. CDR3 sequence: CASSAGTGGFQPQHF. The CDR3 nucleotides are TGTGCCAGCAGTGCCGGGACAGGGGGCTTTCAGCCCCAGCATTTT.

The chain joins TRBV6-5 to TRBJ1-2, with D unresolved. Germline lookup yields CDR1 MNHEY and CDR2 SVGAGI. V shed 5 bases and J shed 3 bases, with 7 bases lying between them. CDR3 length equals 12 residues. CDR3 residues: CASSKDHYGYTF. In DNA, the CDR3 is TGTGCCAGCAGTAAGGACCACTATGGCTACACCTTC.

The chain combines TRBV15 with TRBJ1-6; possible D gene TRBD1, 5 bases. Germline V gene lookup returns CDR1 LNHNV and CDR2 YYDKDF (reference sequence). This CDR3 has 14 residues. V lost 4 bases, J lost 7 bases, and 11 bases lay in between. The CDR3 is CATSKVGGNSPLHF. The CDR3, as DNA: TGTGCCACCAGCAAGGTCGGGGGGAATTCACCCCTCCACTTT.

In DNA, the CDR3 is TGTGCCAGTAGCCTTAATCTAGGGGTTAACAATGAGCAGTTCTTC. Translating it yields CASSLNLGVNNEQFF. V gene TRBV19 combines with J gene TRBJ2-1; the D gene is possibly TRBD1 (5 bases). Per germline, CDR1 LNHDA and CDR2 SQIVND (reference sequence). CDR3 length equals 15 residues. The V gene lost 6 bases and the J gene lost 5 bases, with 17 bases spanning the gap. Complete variable domain (other parts from reference TRBV19 and TRBJ2-1): DGGITQSPKYLFRKEGQNVTLSCEQNLNHDAMYWYRQDPGQGLRLIYYSQIVNDFQKGDIAEGYSVSREKKESFPLTVTSAQKNPTAFYLCASSLNLGVNNEQFFGPGTRLTVL.

The V gene is TRBV7-9, the J gene TRBJ1-2; no clear D gene. The CDR3 consists of 13 residues. V lost 5 bases, J lost 5 bases, and 12 bases lay in between. In germline, CDR1 is SEHNR, CDR2 FQNEAQ (reference sequence). Here the CDR3 reads CASSPPVGYGYTF. CDR3 nucleotide sequence: TGTGCCAGCAGCCCGCCCGTAGGGTATGGCTACACCTTC.

The J gene is TRBJ2-1, the V gene TRBV2; 8 bases are shared with TRBD2. The V segment lost 8 bases and the J segment 3 bases; nucleotides outside the gene matches: 12. Germline loops: CDR1 SNHLY, CDR2 FYNNEI. This CDR3 comprises 16 residues. CDR3 protein: CASGNELAAFYNEQFF. CDR3 bases: TGTGCCAGCGGGAACGAACTAGCGGCCTTCTACAATGAGCAGTTCTTC.

The chain combines TRBV9 with TRBJ1-1; D unresolved. V was clipped by 4 bases and J by 3 bases, with 13 bases between them. The CDR3 is 14 amino acids. The germline V gene encodes CDR1 SGDLS and CDR2 YYNGEE. The CDR3 nucleotides are TGTGCCAGCAGCCCTAGCGGTCAGGACACTGAAGCTTTCTTT. Translation gives CASSPSGQDTEAFF.

This chain uses TRBV29-1 with TRBJ1-1; the D is unclear. Trimming removed 4 bases at V and 4 bases at J, with 16 bases between. The CDR3 covers 14 residues. CDR1 is SQVTM, CDR2 ANQGSEA, per germline. CDR3 nucleotide sequence: TGCAGCGTTGGTTCATCGCGGGGAGCCACTGAAGCTTTCTTT. Its translation: CSVGSSRGATEAFF.

This clone was picked up one time. The chain has TRBV6-5 and TRBJ2-3; possible D gene TRBD1, 5 bases. Trimming pared 5 bases from V and 4 bases from J, leaving 13 bases between. CDR3 length: 14 residues. Germline values: CDR1 MNHEY, CDR2 SVGAGI. The CDR3 loop reads CASSPALGADTQYF. The DNA of the CDR3 is TGTGCCAGCAGTCCCGCCTTAGGGGCAGATACGCAGTATTTT.

This chain links TRBV27 with TRBJ2-1, with a possible D match to TRBD2 (5 bases). The CDR3 is 13 amino acids. Germline CDR1 is MNHEY and CDR2 is SMNVEV (reference sequence). Trimming left V 3 bases short and J 4 bases short, with 7 bases between. CDR3 DNA sequence: TGTGCCAGCAGTTTTCGCGGGTACAATGAGCAGTTCTTC. Translated: CASSFRGYNEQFF.

As DNA, the CDR3 is TGTGCCAGCAGTTCGTATAATCAGCCCCAGCATTTT. It translates to CASSSYNQPQHF. The rearrangement links TRBV27 to TRBJ1-5, with D uncertain. V lost 4 bases to trimming and J lost 4 bases, with 5 bases between them. Germline values: CDR1 MNHEY, CDR2 SMNVEV (reference sequence). The CDR3 totals 12 residues.

This clone was seen only once. The CDR3 here is CASSSKVAGGTSTDTQYF. The CDR3 nucleotides read TGTGCCAGTTCCTCTAAAGTGGCGGGAGGGACTAGCACAGATACGCAGTATTTT. The chain has TRBV19 and TRBJ2-3; 9 bases align to TRBD2. Germline CDR1 and CDR2: LNHDA and SQIVND (reference sequence). Germline trimming cut 8 bases from V and 0 bases from J; bases unmatched to any gene: 15. The CDR3 loop spans 18 amino acids. Full variable domain (rest looked up from reference TRBV19 and TRBJ2-3): DGGITQSPKYLFRKEGQNVTLSCEQNLNHDAMYWYRQDPGQGLRLIYYSQIVNDFQKGDIAEGYSVSREKKESFPLTVTSAQKNPTAFYLCASSSKVAGGTSTDTQYFGPGTRLTVL.

This chain connects TRBV28 to TRBJ1-4; tentatively, D is TRBD1 (5 bases). V was shortened by 3 bases and J by 0 bases, with 11 bases between the two germline ends. The germline CDR1 and CDR2 sequences are MDHEN and SYDVKM. The CDR3 is 16 residues long. The CDR3 region is CASSFNRWTTNEKLFF. In DNA form, the CDR3 reads TGTGCCAGCAGTTTTAACAGGTGGACAACTAATGAAAAACTGTTTTTT.

This chain connects TRBV9 to TRBJ2-1; 9 positions agree with TRBD2. The CDR3 sequence is 15 residues long. J lost 4 bases, V lost 6 bases, and 8 bases had no gene match. Germline loops: CDR1 SGDLS, CDR2 YYNGEE. CDR3: CASTGGLAGYNEQFF. The CDR3 region has the DNA TGTGCCAGCACCGGGGGGCTAGCGGGGTACAATGAGCAGTTCTTC.

This chain uses TRBV14 with TRBJ2-2; TRBD2 matches at 10 bases. Germline V CDR1 and CDR2: SGHDN, FVKESK. The trim removed 0 bases at V and 4 bases at J, leaving 5 bases unmatched. The CDR3 runs to 17 residues. In DNA form, the CDR3 reads TGTGCCAGCAGCCAAGATAGCCTAGCGGGAGTCACCGGGGAGCTGTTTTTT. It codes for CASSQDSLAGVTGELFF.

The chain is built from TRBV13 and TRBJ1-2; D is uncertain. CDR1 and CDR2 from the germline V gene are PRHDT and FYEKMQ (reference sequence). The V end lost 0 bases, the J end lost 4 bases, and 9 bases lay between the germline ends. The CDR3 is 14 residues long. The CDR3 DNA is TGTGCCAGCAGCTTAGGTGGGAGCGTCTATGGCTACACCTTC. Residues: CASSLGGSVYGYTF.

The chain is built from TRBV4-1 and TRBJ1-2, with TRBD1 matching over 9 bases. CDR1 is MGHRA and CDR2 is YSYEKL in the germline V gene. The CDR3 is 15 residues long. J was trimmed by 7 bases and V by 0 bases; bases with no gene match: 6. CDR3 residues: CASSQDTTGGPGYTF. The CDR3, as DNA: TGCGCCAGCAGCCAAGATACAACAGGGGGCCCTGGCTACACCTTC.

The chain links TRBV30 to TRBJ2-7; 9 bases are shared with TRBD1. Germline CDR1 reads GTSNPN; CDR2 reads SVGIG (reference sequence). CDR3 length: 15 residues. V dropped 1 base and J dropped 3; count of bases not matched to a gene: 7. CDR3: CAWSASSTGGYEQYF. As DNA, the CDR3 is TGTGCCTGGAGTGCCTCTTCGACAGGGGGCTACGAGCAGTACTTC.

The chain is built from TRBV9 and TRBJ2-1; D unresolved. The CDR3 sequence is 13 residues long. CDR1 and CDR2 (germline): SGDLS, YYNGEE. V lost 3 bases to trimming and J lost 0 bases, with 4 bases between them. CDR3 nucleotides: TGTGCCAGCAGCGCCAGCTCCTACAATGAGCAGTTCTTC. Translated: CASSASSYNEQFF.

In its sample, this clone ranks as medium-sized. This chain uses TRBV28 with TRBJ2-7; TRBD1 is a possible D gene (7 bases). The CDR3 is 15 amino acids. The germline gives CDR1 MDHEN, CDR2 SYDVKM. V gave up 3 bases and J gave up 2 bases, with 14 bases separating them. CDR3 residues: CASSLDQGGPYEQYF. CDR3 coding DNA: TGTGCCAGCAGTTTGGATCAGGGGGGACCCTACGAGCAGTACTTC.

This chain joins TRBV27 and TRBJ1-3, with D hard to call. CDR3 length equals 14 residues. Germline V gene lookup returns CDR1 MNHEY and CDR2 SMNVEV (reference sequence). V was cut by 4 bases and J by 0 bases, with 7 bases left in between. The CDR3 spells CASSYRSSGNTIYF. For the CDR3, the DNA is TGTGCCAGCAGTTACAGATCCTCTGGAAACACCATATATTTT.

J is TRBJ2-7 and V is TRBV28; TRBD2 is a possible D gene (5 bases). The CDR3 length is 14 residues. Germline loops: CDR1 MDHEN, CDR2 SYDVKM. Trimming stripped 7 bases from V and 2 bases from J, with 15 bases between. The CDR3 protein is CASTTSGNPYEQYF. The CDR3 DNA sequence: TGTGCCAGCACCACGTCCGGGAACCCCTACGAGCAGTACTTC.

The V and J genes are TRBV30 and TRBJ1-4, with a tentative D call TRBD1 (5 bases). The CDR3 length is 15 residues. The ends were cut back, 6 bases at V and 0 bases at J, with 14 bases in the middle. The germline V gene has CDR1 GTSNPN and CDR2 SVGIG (reference sequence). CDR3 nucleotide sequence: TGTGCCTGCCGACGTGGGGCGGCAACTAATGAAAAACTGTTTTTT. Translated, it gives CACRRGAATNEKLFF.

This clone was seen a few times. CDR3 amino acids: CASGLVPNTGELFF. In DNA form, the CDR3 reads TGTGCTAGTGGTCTCGTCCCCAACACCGGGGAGCTGTTTTTT. The chain is built from TRBV12-5 and TRBJ2-2; no reliable D call. Between the trimmed V and J ends, which lost 5 bases and 2 bases, there was a span of 9 bases. The CDR3 totals 14 residues. Germline CDR1 reads LGHNT; CDR2 reads FRNRAP.

This chain links TRBV11-2 with TRBJ1-3, with D uncertain. CDR1 and CDR2 from the germline V gene are SGHAT and FQNNGV. Trimming stripped 5 bases from V and 4 bases from J, with 21 bases between. The CDR3 totals 17 residues. CDR3 sequence: CASSQSYSSLGGNTIYF. For the CDR3, the DNA is TGTGCCAGCAGCCAGAGCTACAGCAGCTTGGGCGGAAACACCATATATTTT.